This TCR beta chain was recovered during a study of T cell changes during pregnancy in multiple sclerosis. The assay was immunoSEQ multiplex PCR, and TCRdb's table has in-frame clones only and misses some. The sample yields about 23,000 clones, about 88% seen once. This CDR3 is 14 amino acids long. The V segment lost 7 bases and the J segment 4 bases; nucleotides outside the gene matches: 8. Germline V gene data show CDR1 as LNHDA and CDR2 as SQIVND (reference sequence). This sequence originates from a female donor in good health, enrolled as a control in a pregnancy study. V usage is TRBV19 and J usage is TRBJ1-2, with 8 nucleotides matching TRBD1. Sequenced material: CD4+ T cells from peripheral blood mononuclear cells, taken in the first trimester of pregnancy. In DNA, the CDR3 is TGTGCCAGTAACTTCCCGGGACAGGCCTATGGCTACACCTTC. Its protein is CASNFPGQAYGYTF.